Following are 19 T cell receptor beta chains from one sample sequenced in a study of blood T cell repertoires in COVID-19. TCRdb's copy holds only in-frame clones and misses some; the assay was immunoSEQ multiplex PCR. The table records 55,000 to 70,000 clones, about 80% of them present only once. Sequencing used peripheral blood. Source of these receptors: a human donor in a cohort sampled during active COVID-19.

The chain recombines TRBV7-2 with TRBJ1-4, with TRBD1 matching 8 bases. CDR1 and CDR2 (germline): SGHTA, FQGNSA. Trimming at V came to 5 bases and at J to 8 bases, leaving 10 bases not matched to a gene. The CDR3 covers 15 residues. The CDR3 nucleotides are TGTGCCAGCAGCCCACGGACAGGGTTTCGGGAAAAACTGTTTTTT. Amino acid sequence: CASSPRTGFREKLFF.

This clone was detected a few times. The V gene is TRBV7-2, the J gene TRBJ2-2, with 9 nucleotides matching TRBD2. Trimming took 6 bases from V and 5 from J; bases not matched to a gene: 4. CDR3 length equals 14 residues. The V gene's germline CDR1 is SGHTA and CDR2 FQGNSA. The CDR3 DNA sequence: TGTGCCAGCAGTTTTAGCGGGAGTACCGGGGAGCTGTTTTTT. This translates into CASSFSGSTGELFF.

The rearrangement uses TRBV28 and TRBJ2-1; a possible D gene is TRBD1 (6 bases). Trimming shortened V by 7 bases and J by 3 bases, and 16 bases separated the two germline ends. The CDR3 has 15 amino acids. Germline CDR1 reads MDHEN; CDR2 reads SYDVKM. In DNA, the CDR3 is TGTGCCAGCACCAAAGGGGGTGGAGTCTACAATGAGCAGTTCTTC. It is translated as CASTKGGGVYNEQFF. The full variable domain, with the rest looked up from reference TRBV28 and TRBJ2-1, is DVKVTQSSRYLVKRTGEKVFLECVQDMDHENMFWYRQDPGLGLRLIYFSYDVKMKEKGDIPEGYSVSREKKERFSLILESASTNQTSMYLCASTKGGGVYNEQFFGPGTRLTVL.

J is TRBJ2-2 and V is TRBV12-3 or TRBV12-4, with D possibly being TRBD2 (6 bases). The CDR3 contains 12 residues. Trimming shortened V by 6 bases and J by 4 bases, and 6 bases separated the two germline ends. CDR3 nucleotide sequence: TGTGCCAGCAGGGGAGGCACCGGGGAGCTGTTTTTT. Translating it yields CASRGGTGELFF.

The chain combines TRBV30 with TRBJ1-5, with 7 positions matching TRBD1. Germline trimming cut 3 bases from V and 7 bases from J; bases unmatched to any gene: 6. The CDR3 spans 13 residues. Per germline, CDR1 GTSNPN and CDR2 SVGIG (reference sequence). The CDR3 DNA reads as TGTGCCTGGAGGGACAGGCTCGACCAGCCCCAGCATTTT. This translates into CAWRDRLDQPQHF.

CDR3 in amino acids: CASRTGQQITDTQYF. The CDR3 bases are TGTGCCAGCAGAACTGGACAGCAGATCACAGATACGCAGTATTTT. The chain combines TRBV6-6 with TRBJ2-3; D is possibly TRBD1 (6 bases). Germline CDR1 MNHNY, CDR2 SVGAGI (reference sequence). The V and J ends lost 6 bases and 2 bases respectively, with 15 bases between them. CDR3 length equals 15 residues.

This clone has a single count. The V and J genes are TRBV19 and TRBJ1-6; 10 positions match TRBD1. Germline lookup yields CDR1 LNHDA and CDR2 SQIVND (reference sequence). Unmatched junction bases numbered 6, after V lost 6 bases and J lost 7 bases. CDR3 length equals 15 residues. In DNA, the CDR3 is TGTGCCAGTAGAAGGACAGGGGGAATGAATTCACCCCTCCACTTT. Its translation: CASRRTGGMNSPLHF.

This chain joins TRBV5-1 and TRBJ1-3; D might be TRBD1 (5 bases). This CDR3 region has 15 residues. The germline CDR1 and CDR2 sequences are SGHRS and YFSETQ. Trimming left V 0 bases short and J 0 bases short, with 7 bases between. CDR3 coding DNA: TGCGCCAGCAGCTTGGCGCAGGGCTCTGGAAACACCATATATTTT. Its translation: CASSLAQGSGNTIYF.

CDR3 bases: TGTGCCAGCAGTTACGTCCCTTTCACAGATACGCAGTATTTT. Protein product: CASSYVPFTDTQYF. The chain has TRBV6-2 or TRBV6-3 and TRBJ2-3; D gene unclear. The germline V gene encodes CDR1 MNHEY and CDR2 SVGEGT. V dropped 2 bases and J dropped 2 bases, with 8 bases sitting between them. The CDR3 runs to 14 residues.

The chain joins TRBV3-1 (or the pseudogene TRBV3-2) to TRBJ2-6; D is undetermined. The CDR3 totals 15 residues. The germline CDR1 and CDR2 sequences are LGHDT and YNNKEL (reference sequence). Trimming shortened V by 0 bases and J by 0 bases, and 3 bases separated the two germline ends. CDR3 nucleotides: TGTGCCAGCAGCCAAGACAACTCTGGGGCCAACGTCCTGACTTTC. This encodes CASSQDNSGANVLTF.

The chain links TRBV11-3 to TRBJ2-1; TRBD2 is a possible D gene (6 bases). The length of the CDR3 is 14 residues. The V gene's germline CDR1 is SGHNT and CDR2 YENEEA. V lost 3 bases, J lost 5 bases, and 11 bases lay in between. The CDR3 is CASSLASVDNEQFF. The CDR3 nucleotides read TGTGCCAGCAGCTTGGCTAGCGTAGACAATGAGCAGTTCTTC.

This chain joins TRBV9 and TRBJ2-5; 9 nucleotides match TRBD1. V lost 0 bases and J lost 5; bases outside the gene matches: 8. Looked up from germline, CDR1 is SGDLS and CDR2 is YYNGEE. CDR3 length: 16 residues. The CDR3 region is CASSVGVGQGMETQYF. The CDR3 coding sequence is TGTGCCAGCAGCGTAGGGGTGGGACAGGGAATGGAGACCCAGTACTTC.

This clone was detected only a few times. V gene TRBV6-2 or TRBV6-3 combines with J gene TRBJ1-6; D ambiguous. The CDR3 extends over 15 amino acids. CDR1 is MNHEY and CDR2 is SVGEGT in the germline V gene. Trimming pared 0 bases from V and 11 bases from J, leaving 14 bases between. In DNA, the CDR3 is TGTGCCAGCAGTTACTCACGTGCCAGTAACCCACCCCTCCACTTT. It codes for CASSYSRASNPPLHF.

This clone was seen only once. The rearrangement links TRBV28 to TRBJ1-2; a possible D gene is TRBD1 (6 bases). The CDR3 extends over 14 amino acids. The V gene lost 6 bases and the J gene lost 7 bases, with 18 bases spanning the gap. In germline, CDR1 is MDHEN, CDR2 SYDVKM. This CDR3 is CASSPGSIGGGYTF. Written as DNA, the CDR3 is TGTGCCAGCAGCCCGGGCTCCATAGGGGGTGGCTACACCTTC.

Many counts were recorded for this clone. The chain links TRBV10-1 to TRBJ2-1, with 13 positions matching TRBD2. CDR3 length: 18 amino acids. The J segment lost 7 bases and the V segment lost 8 bases, leaving 17 bases of the junction unmatched. The germline V gene encodes CDR1 WNHNN and CDR2 SYGVQD (reference sequence). The CDR3, as DNA: TGCGCCAGCCCAAAGGACGGGACTAGCGGGGAAAGGGTTAATGAGCAGTTCTTC. It encodes CASPKDGTSGERVNEQFF.

The chain combines TRBV19 with TRBJ1-1; no clear D. The V gene lost 7 bases and the J gene lost 1 base, with 16 bases spanning the gap. This CDR3 comprises 15 residues. Germline V lookup: CDR1 LNHDA, CDR2 SQIVND (reference sequence). The CDR3 spells CASTPTVGENTEAFF. CDR3 sequence (DNA): TGTGCCAGTACCCCTACCGTCGGGGAGAACACTGAAGCTTTCTTT.

This clone was observed once. The V and J genes are TRBV28 and TRBJ1-3; unclear D gene. The CDR3 has 14 residues. V lost 7 bases, J lost 0 bases, and 10 bases lay in between. From germline, CDR1 is MDHEN and CDR2 SYDVKM. The CDR3, as DNA: TGTGCCAGCACTCTCCCGAGCTCTGGAAACACCATATATTTT. Protein: CASTLPSSGNTIYF.

The J gene is TRBJ1-5, the V gene TRBV19; the D is unclear. CDR1 and CDR2 (germline): LNHDA, SQIVND (reference sequence). The CDR3 is made up of 15 amino acids. V lost 0 bases and J lost 7, with 13 bases in between. In DNA, the CDR3 is TGTGCCAGTAGTATAGATCAGGCATCCGCGCAGCCCCAGCATTTT. Its protein is CASSIDQASAQPQHF.

With regard to this clone: One base away lies a much larger clone, so this may be a sequencing read error. The V call is TRBV5-1, the J call TRBJ1-1; TRBD1 agrees at 12 bases. V lost 3 bases to trimming and J lost 7 bases; unmatched junction nucleotides: 4. CDR1 is SGHRS and CDR2 is YFSETQ in the germline V gene. There are 14 residues in the CDR3. CDR3 protein: CASSWDRGLIEAFF. CDR3 nucleotide sequence: TGCGCCAGCAGCTGGGACAGGGGGCTCATTGAAGCTTTCTTT.